This is a list of T cell receptor beta chains from one sample in a study of CD8+CD57+ T cells in acquired aplastic anemia. Each CDR3 protein is one row after TCRdb ran MiXCR on the reads. Of 250,000 to 300,000 distinct CDR3 sequences listed, approximately 57% are singletons. The sample taken for sequencing was sorted CD4+, CD8+, or CD8+CD57+ T cells (not recorded which) from PBMCs. Receptor source: a human donor with aplastic anemia. CDR3s include the opening cysteine and the closing phenylalanine or tryptophan. A D gene is named only where the DNA matches it firmly. Some rows have no size entry. The others give once, few or many, or a class for an expanded clone.

cdr3_aa cdr3_nt d_call clone_size j_call v_call
CASNEEPYEQYF TGTGCCAGCAATGAAGAACCCTACGAGCAGTACTTC . . TRBJ2-7 TRBV2
CASSLREYQETQYF TGTGCCAGCAGCTTAAGGGAGTACCAAGAGACCCAGTACTTC . few TRBJ2-5 TRBV7-9
CASSGASGGPTDTQYF TGTGCCAGCAGTGGGGCTAGCGGGGGTCCCACAGATACGCAGTATTTT TRBD2 many TRBJ2-3 TRBV12-3/TRBV12-4
CASSSLWGGGGETQYF TGTGCCAGCAGCTCCCTCTGGGGCGGGGGGGGGGAGACCCAGTACTTC TRBD2 . TRBJ2-5 TRBV7-3
CASSLVQNFGYTF TGTGCCAGCAGCTTGGTTCAAAACTTTGGCTACACCTTC . . TRBJ1-2 TRBV7-2
CASSLDVGGGYEQYF TGTGCCAGCAGCTTAGACGTCGGGGGCGGCTACGAGCAGTACTTC . . TRBJ2-7 TRBV11-3
CASAGGRNYGYTF TGTGCCAGCGCTGGGGGGAGGAACTATGGCTACACCTTC . . TRBJ1-2 TRBV12-3/TRBV12-4
CATSELQGNTEAFF TGTGCCACCAGCGAGCTACAGGGGAACACTGAAGCTTTCTTT . . TRBJ1-1 TRBV15
CASSAQGTNYNEQFF TGTGCCAGCAGCGCTCAAGGGACTAACTACAATGAGCAGTTCTTC TRBD2 once TRBJ2-1 TRBV7-4
CASSRRATNEKLFF TGTGCCAGCAGTCGGAGAGCAACTAATGAAAAACTGTTTTTT . . TRBJ1-4 TRBV13
CATSRGQTSGSHRQFF TGTGCCACCAGCAGAGGCCAAACTAGCGGGAGTCATCGGCAGTTCTTC TRBD2 . TRBJ2-1 TRBV15
CASSLQTDTQYF TGTGCCAGCAGCCTGCAGACAGATACGCAGTATTTT . . TRBJ2-3 TRBV7-9
CSVYTGTNYGYTF TGCAGCGTCTATACAGGGACTAACTATGGCTACACCTTC . . TRBJ1-2 TRBV29-1
CAISLDRVGGYTF TGTGCCATCAGCTTAGACAGGGTGGGAGGCTACACCTTC TRBD1 . TRBJ1-2 TRBV10-3
CASSITGTSANEQFF TGTGCCAGTAGTATCACGGGGACCTCCGCCAATGAGCAGTTCTTC . . TRBJ2-1 TRBV19
CASSVDSSGLADTQYF TGTGCCAGCAGCGTAGACTCTAGCGGTCTTGCAGATACGCAGTATTTT TRBD2 many TRBJ2-3 TRBV9
CSARATTDTQYF TGCAGTGCTAGAGCGACAACAGATACGCAGTATTTT . . TRBJ2-3 TRBV20-1
CASSRGGNQPQHF TGTGCCAGCAGCAGGGGAGGAAATCAGCCCCAGCATTTT . . TRBJ1-5 TRBV5-6
CASSQGARAYEQYF TGTGCCAGCAGCCAGGGGGCGAGGGCCTACGAGCAGTACTTC TRBD1 few TRBJ2-7 TRBV7-9
CSAREQSNSPLHF TGCAGTGCTAGAGAACAGTCGAATTCACCCCTCCACTTT . . TRBJ1-6 TRBV20-1
CASGLNSRELFF TGTGCCAGCGGTTTAAACTCCCGGGAGCTGTTTTTT . . TRBJ2-2 TRBV12-3/TRBV12-4
CASRDSHGYTF TGTGCCAGCAGGGACTCGCATGGCTACACCTTC . once TRBJ1-2 TRBV6-5
CASSLRTDALNEQYF TGTGCCAGCAGCTTACGGACGGACGCGTTGAACGAGCAGTACTTC . . TRBJ2-7 TRBV7-8
CATNEGGLAGHYEQYF TGTGCCACCAACGAAGGGGGACTAGCGGGGCACTACGAGCAGTACTTC TRBD2 . TRBJ2-7 TRBV10-3
CASSPQAGGLTEAFF TGTGCCAGCAGCCCCCAGGCAGGGGGGTTGACTGAAGCTTTCTTT TRBD1 . TRBJ1-1 TRBV5-1
CASSFMTGSTEAFF TGTGCCAGCAGTTTTATGACAGGGAGCACTGAAGCTTTCTTT TRBD1 many TRBJ1-1 TRBV12-3/TRBV12-4